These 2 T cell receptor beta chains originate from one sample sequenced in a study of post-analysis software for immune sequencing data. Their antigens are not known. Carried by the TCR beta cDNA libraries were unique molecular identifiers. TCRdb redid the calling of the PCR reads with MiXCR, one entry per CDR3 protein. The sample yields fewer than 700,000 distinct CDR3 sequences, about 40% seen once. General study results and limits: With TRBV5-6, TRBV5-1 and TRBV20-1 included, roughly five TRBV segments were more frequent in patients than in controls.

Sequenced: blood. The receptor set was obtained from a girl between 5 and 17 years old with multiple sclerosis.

This CDR3 reads CASSYLGRPNPNEQFF. For the CDR3, the DNA is TGTGCCAGCAGTTACCTGGGACGACCCAACCCCAATGAGCAGTTCTTC. The chain has TRBV6-5 and TRBJ2-1, with D perhaps matching TRBD1 or TRBD2 (5 bases each). Germline V gene lookup returns CDR1 MNHEY and CDR2 SVGAGI. This CDR3 has 16 amino acids. Trimming took 2 bases from V and 6 from J, leaving 17 bases between them.

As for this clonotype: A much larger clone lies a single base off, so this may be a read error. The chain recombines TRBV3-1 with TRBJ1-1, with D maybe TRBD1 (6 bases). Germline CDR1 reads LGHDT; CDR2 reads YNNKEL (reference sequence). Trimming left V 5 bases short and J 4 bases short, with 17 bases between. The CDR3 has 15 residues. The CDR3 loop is CASSGRGGASTEAFF. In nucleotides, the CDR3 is TGTGCCAGCAGCGGCAGAGGGGGGGCGAGCACTGAAGCTTTCTTT. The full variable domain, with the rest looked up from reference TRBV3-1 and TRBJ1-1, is DTAVSQTPKYLVTQMGNDKSIKCEQNLGHDTMYWYKQDSKKFLKIMFSYNNKELIINETVPNRFSPKSPDKAHLNLHINSLELGDSAVYFCASSGRGGASTEAFFGQGTRLTVV.